This is a list of T cell receptor beta chains from one sample in a study of blood T cell repertoires in COVID-19. Sequencing used immunoSEQ multiplex PCR; TCRdb keeps in-frame clones, though not all of them. The sample comprises 55,000 to 75,000 clones, about 86% of which are singletons, and around 9.6% rests with the top ten. Sample: peripheral blood. All receptors come from an elderly man with COVID-19, enrolled during active disease. Both conserved end residues are part of each CDR3. A D gene is named only where the DNA matches it firmly. Some rows mark clone size as missing; the rest say once, few, many or name a class of expanded clone.

TGTGCCTGGAGTGTACGAGGAGCTGAGACCCAGTACTTC	CAWSVRGAETQYF	.	TRBV30	TRBJ2-5	13	.
TGCGCCAGCAGCCCCCGCGGCGGTCCAGTAGGCACCGGGGAGCTGTTTTTT	CASSPRGGPVGTGELFF	once	TRBV5-1	TRBJ2-2	17	.
TGTGCCAGCAGTTCCCAGGGATTTTACAATGAGCAGTTCTTC	CASSSQGFYNEQFF	.	TRBV6-5	TRBJ2-1	14	.
TGTGCCAGTAGCACCGGGACAGGGGATGCCAATGAGCAGTTCTTC	CASSTGTGDANEQFF	medium-sized	TRBV19	TRBJ2-1	15	TRBD1
TGCGCCAGCAGCCCTGTTCGACAGGACCCTGAAGCTTTCTTT	CASSPVRQDPEAFF	.	TRBV5-1	TRBJ1-1	14	.
TGTGCCAGCAGTGTGTCGAATCAGCCCCAGCATTTT	CASSVSNQPQHF	.	TRBV2	TRBJ1-5	12	.
TGTGCCAGCAGTAGTGGACAGGGTTGGACCCAGTACTTC	CASSSGQGWTQYF	.	TRBV6-5	TRBJ2-5	13	TRBD1
TGTGCCAGCGCTCCCGGGACAGGGCACTATGGCTACACCTTC	CASAPGTGHYGYTF	.	TRBV6-5	TRBJ1-2	14	TRBD1
TGTGCCAGCAGCTTAGCCCGGGATCAGCCCCAGCATTTT	CASSLARDQPQHF	.	TRBV7-2	TRBJ1-5	13	.
TGTGCCAGCAGCCAAGGGACAGGCCTTCTCTATGGCTACACCTTC	CASSQGTGLLYGYTF	.	TRBV3-1/TRBV3-2	TRBJ1-2	15	TRBD1
TGTGCCAGCAGTTTTTCCCAAAATTACGAGCAGTACTTC	CASSFSQNYEQYF	.	TRBV12-3/TRBV12-4	TRBJ2-7	13	.
TGTGCCAGCAGTCCAGCGGGGACTGAAAATGAAAAACTGTTTTTT	CASSPAGTENEKLFF	.	TRBV7-2	TRBJ1-4	15	.
TGTGCCAGTGGGCCTTTCAGCTCCTACGAGCAGTACTTC	CASGPFSSYEQYF	.	TRBV19	TRBJ2-7	13	.
TGTGCCAGCAGCGACGAGGGTAGAAGCACTGAAGCTTTCTTT	CASSDEGRSTEAFF	.	TRBV3-1/TRBV3-2	TRBJ1-1	14	.
TGCGCCAGCAGCCAAGATTACCGGGACATAGGTAATCAGCCCCAGCATTTT	CASSQDYRDIGNQPQHF	few	TRBV4-1	TRBJ1-5	17	.
TGTGCCTGGAGTGTAGGGGAGGTAGTCGACTATGGCTACACCTTC	CAWSVGEVVDYGYTF	.	TRBV30	TRBJ1-2	15	.
TGTGCCAGCAGTTACATGGGCCGCACAGATACGCAGTATTTT	CASSYMGRTDTQYF	.	TRBV6-2/TRBV6-3	TRBJ2-3	14	.
TGTGCCAGCAGACTACAGGGTTCAGGAAACACCATATATTTT	CASRLQGSGNTIYF	.	TRBV14	TRBJ1-3	14	.
TGTGCCAGCAGTTACCAACGGGAATACGAGCAGTACTTC	CASSYQREYEQYF	.	TRBV6-5	TRBJ2-7	13	.
TGTGCCTGGAGGGAATTCGCAGGGGCGGTCACCGGGGAGCTGTTTTTT	CAWREFAGAVTGELFF	.	TRBV30	TRBJ2-2	16	.
TGTGCCAGCTTGGACAGGGCAGATCGCGGCAATCAGCCCCAGCATTTT	CASLDRADRGNQPQHF	.	TRBV19	TRBJ1-5	16	TRBD1
TGTGCCAGCAGCTTTGGACAGGGGACCTACGAGCAGTACTTC	CASSFGQGTYEQYF	.	TRBV5-4	TRBJ2-7	14	TRBD1
TGTGCCAGCAGTTACCATGGGACAGGGGGCCCCTACGAGCAGTACTTC	CASSYHGTGGPYEQYF	once	TRBV6-2/TRBV6-3	TRBJ2-7	16	TRBD1
TGCGCCAGCAGCCTGGACAGGGGAATAGAGCAGTTCTTC	CASSLDRGIEQFF	few	TRBV5-1	TRBJ2-1	13	TRBD1
TGTGCCAGCAGACGAGAGAATGAGCAGTTCTTC	CASRRENEQFF	.	TRBV6-5	TRBJ2-1	11	.
TGCGCCAGCAGCTTGGGGACAGGGGGGTGGACTGAAGCTTTCTTT	CASSLGTGGWTEAFF	.	TRBV5-1	TRBJ1-1	15	TRBD1
TGCGCCAGCAGCCGGGACAGACCGAATTCACCCCTCCACTTT	CASSRDRPNSPLHF	.	TRBV5-1	TRBJ1-6	14	TRBD1
TGTGCCAGCAGCTTAGGCGGGATCGGCACAGATACGCAGTATTTT	CASSLGGIGTDTQYF	.	TRBV7-6	TRBJ2-3	15	.
TGTGCCAGCAGCAAGGGGCAGGACAACGGACCCCTCCACTTT	CASSKGQDNGPLHF	.	TRBV11-3	TRBJ1-6	14	.
TGTGCCAGCAGCGTAGCTACAGGGGGAGGTGGCTACACCTTC	CASSVATGGGGYTF	few	TRBV9	TRBJ1-2	14	TRBD1
TGCGCCAGCAGCCAGGAGACAGGGGCGGATCAGCCCCAGCATTTT	CASSQETGADQPQHF	few	TRBV4-3	TRBJ1-5	15	TRBD1
TGTGCCAGCAGGGCAGGAGGGACGGGGCAAGAGACCCAGTACTTC	CASRAGGTGQETQYF	.	TRBV5-4	TRBJ2-5	15	.
TGTGCCAGCAGTCCTCTAGCGGGAGCTCGGGATGAGCAGTTCTTC	CASSPLAGARDEQFF	.	TRBV2	TRBJ2-1	15	TRBD2
TGTGCCAGTAGTATGGGAGCGAGGGCGACAAAACTGTTTTTT	CASSMGARATKLFF	.	TRBV19	TRBJ1-4	14	.
TGTGCCAGCAGCAGGACAGGGTCTGGAAACACCATATATTTT	CASSRTGSGNTIYF	.	TRBV5-6	TRBJ1-3	14	TRBD1
TGTGCCAGCAGCGTAGGGACTAGCGGAATACAAGAGACCCAGTACTTC	CASSVGTSGIQETQYF	.	TRBV9	TRBJ2-5	16	TRBD2
TGTGCCAGCAGTTACAGCAGACAGAACACTGAAGCTTTCTTT	CASSYSRQNTEAFF	.	TRBV6-5	TRBJ1-1	14	.
TGCAGGCCTACCTTGGGCTTAGAAGCTTTCTTT	CRPTLGLEAFF	.	TRBV20-1	TRBJ1-1	11	.
TGTGCCAGCTCACAGGACGGGGGGCGGAACTATGGCTACACCTTC	CASSQDGGRNYGYTF	.	TRBV18	TRBJ1-2	15	.
TGTGCCAGCCAAGGAGGCGGGACCGGGGAGCTGTTTTTT	CASQGGGTGELFF	.	TRBV9	TRBJ2-2	13	.
TGTGCCAGTACACGCCGAGAGTATGGCTACACCTTC	CASTRREYGYTF	.	TRBV19	TRBJ1-2	12	.
TGTGCCAGCTCACCACGGGCCGGACAGGGGGGAACTGAAGCTTTCTTT	CASSPRAGQGGTEAFF	.	TRBV18	TRBJ1-1	16	TRBD1
TGTGCCAGTAGTATAGACTGGGGCAGGGCTGATCAGCCCCAGCATTTT	CASSIDWGRADQPQHF	.	TRBV19	TRBJ1-5	16	.
TGTGCCAGCAGTTCCAGACAGAATCAGCCCCAGCATTTT	CASSSRQNQPQHF	.	TRBV6-6	TRBJ1-5	13	.